Following are 20 T cell receptor beta chains from one sample sequenced in a study of Graves' ophthalmopathy and Graves' hyperthyroidism. Beta-chain TCR CDR3 regions were amplified from RNA transcripts. The workflow started with a first-round RT-PCR run with HTBI primers and then moved on to a second-round multiplex PCR. TCRdb analysed the multiplex PCR reads with MiXCR anew, one entry per CDR3 protein. The top ten hold about 40% of the sample, which has approximately 210,000 distinct CDR3 sequences, around a fifth seen once. Source material: peripheral blood. All receptors come from a woman between 45 and 60 years old with Graves' ophthalmopathy.

The chain couples TRBV6-1 to TRBJ2-7, with unresolved D. The CDR3 consists of 13 residues. Germline loops: CDR1 MNHNS, CDR2 SASEGT. Trimming took 6 bases from V and 0 from J, leaving 9 bases between them. The CDR3 spells CASSRTNSYEQYF. The CDR3 DNA is TGTGCCAGCAGCCGAACCAACTCCTACGAGCAGTACTTC.

This clonotype was observed many times. The V gene is TRBV12-3 or TRBV12-4, the J gene TRBJ1-1, with a weak D call TRBD1 (5 bases). Trimming shortened V by 8 bases and J by 1 base, and 14 bases separated the two germline ends. The CDR3 is 14 residues long. CDR3 amino acids: CASVGAPSNTEAFF. The DNA for the CDR3 is TGTGCCAGCGTAGGGGCACCCTCGAACACTGAAGCTTTCTTT.

The sample holds many counts of this clonotype. The rearrangement joins TRBV6-5 to TRBJ1-2; TRBD1 is a possible D gene (5 bases). V lost 7 bases and J lost 4, with 7 bases in between. This CDR3 region has 11 residues. Germline CDR1 and CDR2: MNHEY and SVGAGI. CDR3 region: CASTQGYGYTF. CDR3 bases: TGTGCCAGCACCCAGGGCTATGGCTACACCTTC.

The chain combines TRBV4-1 with TRBJ2-5, with D tentatively TRBD2 (6 bases). CDR1 is MGHRA and CDR2 is YSYEKL in the germline V gene. Trimming pared 1 base from V and 1 base from J, leaving 13 bases between. The CDR3 covers 16 residues. CDR3 sequence: CASSQVFGGAQETQYF. The CDR3 DNA is TGCGCCAGCAGCCAAGTCTTCGGGGGAGCCCAAGAGACCCAGTACTTC.

This clonotype was found many times. At one of its ends the junction is not consistent with the germline gene, which may arise from a read error. V and J are TRBV7-2 and TRBJ1-1; D is unresolved. This CDR3 contains 13 residues. From germline, CDR1 is SGHTA and CDR2 FQGNSA. CDR3 protein: CASSWKGNTEAFF. In nucleotides, the CDR3 is TGTGCCAGTAGCTGGAAAGGGAACACTGAAGCTTTCTTT.

The V call is TRBV12-3 or TRBV12-4, the J call TRBJ2-5; tentative D call: TRBD1 (5 bases). Trimming pared 7 bases from V and 1 base from J, leaving 13 bases between. This CDR3 contains 14 residues. CDR3 in amino acids: CASTTVQVQETQYF. CDR3 sequence (DNA): TGTGCCAGCACGACAGTCCAGGTCCAAGAGACCCAGTACTTC.

This clonotype was found many times. In DNA form, the CDR3 reads TGTGCTAGTCTAAGGGATGGGGGAGAGACCCAGTACTTC. This sequence encodes CASLRDGGETQYF. The chain links TRBV12-5 to TRBJ2-5; either TRBD1 or TRBD2 may supply D (5 bases each). Trimming took 8 bases from V and 4 from J, leaving 14 bases between them. CDR3 length equals 13 residues. CDR1 is LGHNT and CDR2 is FRNRAP in the germline V gene.

The V call is TRBV6-1, the J call TRBJ1-1; D is unclear. CDR1 MNHNS and CDR2 SASEGT come from the germline V gene. The CDR3 length is 13 residues. The V end was cut by 9 bases, the J end by 6 bases, with 17 bases between. CDR3 protein: CASSSEVPPEAFF. DNA of the CDR3: TGTGCCAGTTCATCAGAAGTTCCCCCTGAAGCTTTCTTT.

The J gene is TRBJ1-2, the V gene TRBV12-3 or TRBV12-4; D not resolved. V was pared by 3 bases and J by 7 bases, with 15 bases between. The CDR3 covers 14 residues. The CDR3 is CASSFSSTWGGYTF. Written as DNA, the CDR3 is TGTGCCAGCAGTTTCAGCTCGACCTGGGGTGGCTACACCTTC.

This clonotype was found many times. This rearrangement joins TRBV28 to TRBJ1-2; tentative D call: TRBD1 (5 bases). The germline CDR1 and CDR2 sequences are MDHEN and SYDVKM. This CDR3 has 12 residues. The V end lost 4 bases, the J end lost 6 bases, and 9 bases lay between the germline ends. The CDR3 DNA reads TGTGCCAGCAGTTACAGGACCGATGGCTACACCTTC. Translation gives CASSYRTDGYTF.

With respect to this clonotype: One end of the junction is discordant with germline, which a read error may explain. The genes are TRBV5-1 and TRBJ2-7; tentative D call: TRBD1 (5 bases). The germline V gene has CDR1 SGHRS and CDR2 YFSETQ. CDR3 length equals 18 residues. The CDR3 DNA reads TGCGCCAGCAGCGCCTCCGGGCTCCCCAAAGGGGCCTCCTACGAACAGTACTTC. This gives the protein CASSASGLPKGASYEQYF.

This chain joins TRBV13 and TRBJ2-7; tentative D call: TRBD1 (6 bases). Germline-derived CDR1 and CDR2 are PRHDT and FYEKMQ (reference sequence). CDR3 length: 14 residues. Trimming pared 6 bases from V and 0 bases from J, leaving 12 bases between. CDR3 DNA: TGTGCCAGCAGGAGGCAAGGGGGCTCCTACGAGCAGTACTTC. It encodes CASRRQGGSYEQYF.

The chain employs TRBV27 and TRBJ2-7; 10 bases fit TRBD2. The V gene end was trimmed by 3 bases and the J gene end by 6 bases; junction bases not matched to a gene: 5. The CDR3 sequence is 14 residues long. Germline V gene sequence: CDR1 MNHEY, CDR2 SMNVEV (reference sequence). The CDR3 DNA reads as TGTGCCAGCAGTTTTACTAGCGGGATGACCGAGCAGTACTTC. Protein: CASSFTSGMTEQYF.

The sample holds many counts of this clonotype. V gene TRBV7-2 combines with J gene TRBJ1-5, with TRBD1 identical over 9 bases. Germline V gives CDR1 SGHTA, CDR2 FQGNSA. Trimming took 4 bases from V and 6 from J; bases not matched to a gene: 7. The CDR3 spans 15 residues. In DNA form, the CDR3 reads TGTGCCAGCAGCTCGATAGGGACAGGGCGTCAGCCCCAGCATTTT. It codes for CASSSIGTGRQPQHF.

The table lists this clonotype with many counts. The chain couples TRBV28 to TRBJ2-7; 8 bases fit TRBD2. The CDR3 loop spans 15 amino acids. From germline, CDR1 is MDHEN and CDR2 SYDVKM. Unmatched junction bases numbered 8, after V lost 7 bases and J lost 0 bases. The chain's CDR3 is CASISSGGNSYEQYF. CDR3 sequence (DNA): TGTGCCAGCATTTCATCGGGGGGGAACTCCTACGAGCAGTACTTC. Filled out from reference TRBV28 and TRBJ2-7, the complete variable domain reads DVKVTQSSRYLVKRTGEKVFLECVQDMDHENMFWYRQDPGLGLRLIYFSYDVKMKEKGDIPEGYSVSREKKERFSLILESASTNQTSMYLCASISSGGNSYEQYFGPGTRLTVT.

This clonotype was detected ten times or more. The V and J genes are TRBV9 and TRBJ2-5; the D gene is possibly TRBD1 (6 bases). Trimming left V 1 base short and J 5 bases short, with 12 bases between. The CDR3 covers 14 residues. Germline CDR1 is SGDLS and CDR2 is YYNGEE. The CDR3 nucleotides read TGTGCCAGCAGCGTATCCACAGGGTGGGAGACCCAGTACTTC. Translating gives CASSVSTGWETQYF.

The chain employs TRBV3-1 and TRBJ2-7; D is perhaps TRBD2 (7 bases). The CDR3 sequence is 13 residues long. CDR1 LGHDT and CDR2 YNNKEL come from the germline V gene (reference sequence). With 4 bases removed from V and 5 bases from J, the gap between germline ends came to 12 bases. CDR3 sequence reads: CASSPLGGDEQYF. The CDR3 bases are TGTGCCAGCAGCCCCCTAGGGGGGGACGAGCAGTACTTC.

This clonotype was counted at least ten times. The chain joins TRBV20-1 to TRBJ2-5, with 8 bases lining up with TRBD2. The CDR3 loop spans 16 amino acids. Trimming removed 2 bases from V and 2 bases from J; junction bases left unmatched: 10. Germline CDR1 and CDR2: DFQATT and SNEGSKA (reference sequence). CDR3 loop: CSARLWLAGIQETQYF. The CDR3 nucleotides are TGCAGTGCTAGATTATGGCTAGCGGGTATACAAGAGACCCAGTACTTC.

This clonotype has at least ten counts. The chain joins TRBV27 to TRBJ1-6, with 8 bases matching TRBD1. Unmatched junction bases numbered 8, after V lost 1 base and J lost 3 bases. CDR1 is MNHEY and CDR2 is SMNVEV in the germline V gene (reference sequence). This CDR3 region has 18 residues. The CDR3 DNA reads TGTGCCAGCAGTTTATATTGGCAGGGGGCGATCTATAATTCACCCCTCCACTTT. It encodes CASSLYWQGAIYNSPLHF.

This chain joins TRBV20-1 and TRBJ2-5; 10 bases are shared with TRBD2. V trimming: 3 bases; J trimming: 3 bases; junction bases outside the gene matches: 7. The germline CDR1 and CDR2 sequences are DFQATT and SNEGSKA (reference sequence). The CDR3 is made up of 15 amino acids. The CDR3 sequence is CSASDPGLAEETQYF. The CDR3 coding sequence is TGCAGTGCTAGTGACCCAGGACTAGCGGAAGAGACCCAGTACTTC.